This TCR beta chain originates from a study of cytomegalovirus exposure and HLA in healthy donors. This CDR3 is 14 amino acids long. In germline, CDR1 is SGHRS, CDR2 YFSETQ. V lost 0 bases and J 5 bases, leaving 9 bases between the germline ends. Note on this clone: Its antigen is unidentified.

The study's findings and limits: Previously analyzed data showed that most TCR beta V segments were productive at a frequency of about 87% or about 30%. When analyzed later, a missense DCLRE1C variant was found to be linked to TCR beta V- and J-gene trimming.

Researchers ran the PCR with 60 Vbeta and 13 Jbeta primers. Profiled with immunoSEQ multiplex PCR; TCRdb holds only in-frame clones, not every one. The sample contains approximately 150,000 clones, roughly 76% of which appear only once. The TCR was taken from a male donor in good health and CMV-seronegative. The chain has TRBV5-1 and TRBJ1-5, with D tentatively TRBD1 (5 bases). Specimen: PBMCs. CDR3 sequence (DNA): TGCGCCAGCAGCTTGGGGGACTTTGATCAGCCCCAGCATTTT. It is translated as CASSLGDFDQPQHF.